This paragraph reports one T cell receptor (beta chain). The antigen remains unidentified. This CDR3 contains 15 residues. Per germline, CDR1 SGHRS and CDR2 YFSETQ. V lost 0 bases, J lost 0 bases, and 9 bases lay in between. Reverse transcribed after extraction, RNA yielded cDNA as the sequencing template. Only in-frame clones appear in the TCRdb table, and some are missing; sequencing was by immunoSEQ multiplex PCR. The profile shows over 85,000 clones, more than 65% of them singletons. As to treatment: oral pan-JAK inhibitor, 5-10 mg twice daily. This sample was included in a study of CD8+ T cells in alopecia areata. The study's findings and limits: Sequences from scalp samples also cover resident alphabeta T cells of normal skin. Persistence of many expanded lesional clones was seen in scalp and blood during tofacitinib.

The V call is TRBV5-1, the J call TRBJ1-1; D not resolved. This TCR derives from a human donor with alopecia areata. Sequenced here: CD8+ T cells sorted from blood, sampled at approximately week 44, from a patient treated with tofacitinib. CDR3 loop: CASSLEEEMNTEAFF. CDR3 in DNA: TGCGCCAGCAGCTTGGAAGAGGAGATGAACACTGAAGCTTTCTTT.